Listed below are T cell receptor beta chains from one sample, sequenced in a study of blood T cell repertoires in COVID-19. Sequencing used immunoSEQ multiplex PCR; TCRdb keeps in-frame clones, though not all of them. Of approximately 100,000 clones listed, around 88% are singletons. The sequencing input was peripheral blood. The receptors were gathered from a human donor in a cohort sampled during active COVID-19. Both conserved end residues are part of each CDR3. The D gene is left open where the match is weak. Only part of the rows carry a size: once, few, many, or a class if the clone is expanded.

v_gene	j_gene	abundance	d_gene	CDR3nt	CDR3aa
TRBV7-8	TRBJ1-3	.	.	TGTGCCAGCAGCTTACCGGGTTCCGGAAACACCATATATTTT	CASSLPGSGNTIYF
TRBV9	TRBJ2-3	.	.	TGTGCCAGCAGCGTAGTCACTTCCGGAGATACGCAGTATTTT	CASSVVTSGDTQYF
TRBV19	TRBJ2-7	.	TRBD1	TGTGCCAGTAGTCAACCGGGACAGGGTTTCGAGGAGCAGTACTTC	CASSQPGQGFEEQYF
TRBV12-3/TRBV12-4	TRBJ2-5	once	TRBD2	TGTGCCAGCATTAATTCGGGGGGGGGAGCCCAGTACTTC	CASINSGGGAQYF
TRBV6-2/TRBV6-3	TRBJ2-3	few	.	TGTGCCAGCAGTTCCGGGACTTACACAGATACGCAGTATTTT	CASSSGTYTDTQYF
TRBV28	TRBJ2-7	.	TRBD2	TGTGCCAGCAGTCTCCCCAGCCTTAGCGGGAGGGCCCCCGAGCAGTACTTC	CASSLPSLSGRAPEQYF
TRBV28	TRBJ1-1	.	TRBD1	TGTGCCAGCAGTTCTTTCGGACAGGGGAGGACTGAAGCTTTCTTT	CASSSFGQGRTEAFF
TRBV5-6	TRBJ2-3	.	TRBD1	TGTGCCAGCAGCTTGGGGACAGGGCGCACAGATACGCAGTATTTT	CASSLGTGRTDTQYF
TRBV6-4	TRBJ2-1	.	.	TGTGCCAGCAGTGATCAGGGATTAGGGAATGAGCAGTTCTTC	CASSDQGLGNEQFF
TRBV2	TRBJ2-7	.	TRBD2	TGTGCCAGCAGCGCGGGACTAGCGGGAGGGCCGTTTGTTGTCGAGCAGTACTTC	CASSAGLAGGPFVVEQYF
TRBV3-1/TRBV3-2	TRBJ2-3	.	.	TGTGCCAGCAGCCAAGATACGGCGGGCCTCCCCACAGATACGCAGTATTTT	CASSQDTAGLPTDTQYF
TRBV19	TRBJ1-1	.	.	TGTGCCAGTAGGCCCAACAGGGAAGGGAGCACTGAAGCTTTCTTT	CASRPNREGSTEAFF
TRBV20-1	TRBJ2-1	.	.	TGCAGTACAACAGGGCTGGGTGAGCAGTTCTTC	CSTTGLGEQFF
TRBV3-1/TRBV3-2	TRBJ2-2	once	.	TGTGCCAGCAGCCCCCCCCATGAGAAGGTAGCGGCCACCGGGGAGCTGTTTTTT	CASSPPHEKVAATGELFF
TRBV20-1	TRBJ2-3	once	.	TGCAGTGCTAGTTTGTATGCGGGGAGCACAGATACGCAGTATTTT	CSASLYAGSTDTQYF
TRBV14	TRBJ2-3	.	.	TGTGCCAGCAGCCAAGTCGGGTTCAGTACGCAGTATTTT	CASSQVGFSTQYF
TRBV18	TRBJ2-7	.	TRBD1	TGTGCCAGCTCACCTCTCACCACAGGGGGCACGTACGAGCAGTACTTC	CASSPLTTGGTYEQYF
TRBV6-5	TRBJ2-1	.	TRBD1	TGTGCCAGCAGTTCTGGACAGGGCAATGAGCAGTTCTTC	CASSSGQGNEQFF